This T cell receptor (beta chain) was recovered during a study of PD-L1 blockade in urothelial cancer. On the study more broadly: Analysis of the blood was performed 3 weeks (second dose) and 6 weeks after treatment start. Among blood samples, the median T cell count was some 150,000.

Urothelial carcinoma in patients was locally advanced or metastatic. CDR1 LNHDA and CDR2 SQIVND come from the germline V gene (reference sequence). V lost 7 bases and J lost 5; bases outside the gene matches: 6. The CDR3 consists of 13 residues. The table came from immunoSEQ multiplex PCR; TCRdb's copy has only in-frame clones and leaves some out. The sample holds about 52,000 clones; 84% are singletons and the top ten take about 5.8%. Sequencing was performed on PBMCs, taken around atezolizumab (anti-PD-L1) treatment. The rearrangement uses TRBV19 and TRBJ2-7, with 9 bases matching TRBD1. The sequence came from a man aged 35 to 55 with urothelial cancer. CDR3 nucleotide sequence: TGTGCCAGTACCCGGGACAGGGACGACGAGCAGTACTTC. It specifies CASTRDRDDEQYF.